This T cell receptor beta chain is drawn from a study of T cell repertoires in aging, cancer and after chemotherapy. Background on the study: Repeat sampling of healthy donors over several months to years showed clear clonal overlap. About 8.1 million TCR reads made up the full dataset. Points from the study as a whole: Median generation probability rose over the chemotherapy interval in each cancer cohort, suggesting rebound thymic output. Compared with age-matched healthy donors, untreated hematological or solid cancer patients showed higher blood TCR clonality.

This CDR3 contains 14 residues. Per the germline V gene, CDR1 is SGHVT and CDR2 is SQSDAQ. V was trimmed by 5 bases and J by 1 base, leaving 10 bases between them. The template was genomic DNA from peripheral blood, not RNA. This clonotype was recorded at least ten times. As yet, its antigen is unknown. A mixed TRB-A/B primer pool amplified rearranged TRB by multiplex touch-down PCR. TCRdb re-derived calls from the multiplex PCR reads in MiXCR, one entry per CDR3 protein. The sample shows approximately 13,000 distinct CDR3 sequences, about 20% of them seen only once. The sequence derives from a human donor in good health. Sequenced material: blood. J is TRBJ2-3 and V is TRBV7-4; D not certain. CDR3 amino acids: CASSLRARTDTQYF. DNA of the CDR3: TGTGCCAGCAGCCTAAGGGCCCGCACAGATACGCAGTATTTT.